The rows below give T cell receptor beta chains drawn from one sample of a study of cytomegalovirus exposure and HLA in healthy donors. TCRdb's table, derived via immunoSEQ multiplex PCR, lists solely in-frame clones and lacks some. This table holds approximately 100,000 clones, around 81% found once. Material for sequencing was PBMCs. These receptors were obtained from a woman aged 25-40 years in good health and CMV-seronegative. CDR3s include the opening cysteine and the closing phenylalanine or tryptophan. D genes are given only for firm matches. Part of the rows lack a size; the others show once, few, many or a class for expanded clones.

CDR3 length,J gene,V gene,D gene,clone size,CDR3 DNA,CDR3 protein
14,TRBJ2-2,TRBV5-1,NA,NA,TGCGCCAGCAGCTTGGAAGACATTTACGGGGAGCTGTTTTTT,CASSLEDIYGELFF
17,TRBJ2-1,TRBV4-1,TRBD2,NA,TGCGCCAGCAGCCAAGTCACTAGCGGGAGGGATTACAATGAGCAGTTCTTC,CASSQVTSGRDYNEQFF
15,TRBJ2-7,TRBV28,TRBD2,NA,TGTGCCAGCAGAAAGTGGGGACTAGATGTCTACGAGCAGTACTTC,CASRKWGLDVYEQYF
14,TRBJ1-5,TRBV28,NA,NA,TGTGCCAGCAGTTTGCAGGCACGTTCCAGACCCCAGCATTTT,CASSLQARSRPQHF
10,TRBJ2-1,TRBV7-9,NA,NA,TGTGCCAGCAGCCACATTGAGCAGTTCTTC,CASSHIEQFF
13,TRBJ2-7,TRBV9,NA,NA,TGTGCCAGCAGCCCCGGACAGAACTACGAGCAGTACTTC,CASSPGQNYEQYF
13,TRBJ2-1,TRBV27,NA,NA,TGTGCCAGCAGTTTAATGGCGGGGGCGGCGCAGTTCTTC,CASSLMAGAAQFF
15,TRBJ2-5,TRBV6-1,TRBD2,NA,TGTGCCAGCAGAGCCACTAGCGGTCCCGGGGAGACCCAGTACTTC,CASRATSGPGETQYF
14,TRBJ1-1,TRBV5-1,TRBD1,once,TGCGCCAGCAGCTGGGACAGCCCAGGCACTGAAGCTTTCTTT,CASSWDSPGTEAFF
12,TRBJ2-7,TRBV30,TRBD1,NA,TGTGCCAGAGGCGACAGGGGGCTCGTGCAGTACTTC,CARGDRGLVQYF
17,TRBJ2-1,TRBV27,TRBD1,NA,TGTGCCAGCAGTTTATCTCGACAGGGTCCCTTCTACAATGAGCAGTTCTTC,CASSLSRQGPFYNEQFF
13,TRBJ2-2,TRBV11-3,NA,NA,TGTGCCAGCAGCGAACTGAGGACCGGGGAGCTGTTTTTT,CASSELRTGELFF
17,TRBJ2-3,TRBV4-1,NA,NA,TGCGCCAGCAGCCAAGAATCTCTAGCAACCGTCTTATTTACGCAGTATTTT,CASSQESLATVLFTQYF
18,TRBJ2-2,TRBV27,TRBD2,NA,TGTGCCAGCAGCCTCTCACTCGGACTAGCGGGAAGGTCCGGGGAGCTGTTTTTT,CASSLSLGLAGRSGELFF
16,TRBJ2-7,TRBV11-2,TRBD2,NA,TGTGCCAGCAGCTTAGTGGTGACTAGCGGGAGTTACGAGCAGTACTTC,CASSLVVTSGSYEQYF
17,TRBJ1-3,TRBV5-1,NA,NA,TGCGCCAGCAGCTCCCGCCCGCAGGGGAGCTCTGGAAACACCATATATTTT,CASSSRPQGSSGNTIYF
12,TRBJ1-2,TRBV30,NA,NA,TGTGCCTGGAGCTTTGGGGCATATGGCTACACCTTC,CAWSFGAYGYTF
15,TRBJ2-3,TRBV29-1,NA,NA,TGCAGCGTTGAAGATCAACTGAGGGGCACAGATACGCAGTATTTT,CSVEDQLRGTDTQYF
12,TRBJ2-3,TRBV9,NA,NA,TGTGCCAGCAGCTCGGGACTCCAAACGCAGTATTTT,CASSSGLQTQYF
17,TRBJ1-4,TRBV18,NA,NA,TGTGCCAGCTCACCAAGGGCAGGGGATCGCCTTTCGGAAAAACTGTTTTTT,CASSPRAGDRLSEKLFF
11,TRBJ1-6,TRBV20-1,NA,NA,TGCAGTGCTAGTCAGGGGCAGGCCCTCCACTTT,CSASQGQALHF
14,TRBJ2-5,TRBV19,TRBD2,NA,TGTGCCAGCAGTGGGACTAGGAGGGGAGAGACCCAGTACTTC,CASSGTRRGETQYF
15,TRBJ2-3,TRBV7-2,TRBD2,NA,TGTGCCAGCGGGAGAACTAGCGGGGAGACAGATACGCAGTATTTT,CASGRTSGETDTQYF
15,TRBJ2-5,TRBV5-5,NA,few,TGTGCCAGCACGCCGACCGGGGGGCGATTAGAGACCCAGTACTTC,CASTPTGGRLETQYF
15,TRBJ2-7,TRBV2,TRBD2,NA,TGTGCCAGCAGCCTTGAGGGAGGGCCAGTCCACGAGCAGTACTTC,CASSLEGGPVHEQYF
18,TRBJ1-4,TRBV28,TRBD1,NA,TGTGCCAGCAGCTCACCCGGGGAACAGGGGGCGATTAATGAAAAACTGTTTTTT,CASSSPGEQGAINEKLFF
16,TRBJ1-3,TRBV11-2,TRBD1,NA,TGTGCCAAGCCGGGACAGGGAATATTCTCTGGAAACACCATATATTTT,CAKPGQGIFSGNTIYF
13,TRBJ2-5,TRBV6-5,NA,NA,TGTGCCAGCAGTTACGGGGGCGCTGAGACCCAGTACTTC,CASSYGGAETQYF
13,TRBJ2-1,TRBV19,NA,NA,TGTGCCAGTAACCTAGGATCTTACAATGAGCAGTTCTTC,CASNLGSYNEQFF
14,TRBJ1-2,TRBV7-9,NA,NA,TGTGCCAGCAGCTTAGGAGGCGGGAACTATGGCTACACCTTC,CASSLGGGNYGYTF
14,TRBJ1-1,TRBV27,NA,NA,TGTGCCAGCAGTTTATGGTCACAAGACACTGAAGCTTTCTTT,CASSLWSQDTEAFF
13,TRBJ1-1,TRBV19,NA,NA,TGTGCCAGTAGCTTCGACACGAACACTGAAGCTTTCTTT,CASSFDTNTEAFF
13,TRBJ2-3,TRBV7-8,NA,NA,TGTGCCAGCAGCTTTAGCCACACAGATACGCAGTATTTT,CASSFSHTDTQYF
12,TRBJ1-1,TRBV7-9,NA,NA,TGTGCCAGCAGCTTGTCCCAGGGGGAAGCTTTCTTT,CASSLSQGEAFF
18,TRBJ2-3,TRBV4-3,NA,once,TGCGCCAGCAGCCATTCCCTGGCTAGTGTCGATTTTGGAGATACGCAGTATTTT,CASSHSLASVDFGDTQYF
14,TRBJ1-1,TRBV9,NA,NA,TGTGCCAGCACACCGGACATCCTCAACACTGAAGCTTTCTTT,CASTPDILNTEAFF
15,TRBJ2-7,TRBV19,TRBD1,NA,TGTGCCAGTAGGCAGCAAGGGACAGGGGGCACTGGGCAGTACTTC,CASRQQGTGGTGQYF
15,TRBJ2-1,TRBV27,TRBD1,NA,TGTGCCAGCAGTTTCGACAGGGGCTCCTACAATGAGCAGTTCTTC,CASSFDRGSYNEQFF
15,TRBJ2-2,TRBV6-4,NA,NA,TGTGCCAGCAGTGACTCGACTTCCGGGGGCGGGGAGCTGTTTTTT,CASSDSTSGGGELFF
13,TRBJ2-7,TRBV29-1,TRBD1,NA,TGCAGCGTTGAACTCTATACAGGGGGCGAGCAGTACTTC,CSVELYTGGEQYF
14,TRBJ2-1,TRBV7-9,TRBD2,few,TGTGCCGCTGGACTAGCGCAATCCTACAATGAGCAGTTCTTC,CAAGLAQSYNEQFF